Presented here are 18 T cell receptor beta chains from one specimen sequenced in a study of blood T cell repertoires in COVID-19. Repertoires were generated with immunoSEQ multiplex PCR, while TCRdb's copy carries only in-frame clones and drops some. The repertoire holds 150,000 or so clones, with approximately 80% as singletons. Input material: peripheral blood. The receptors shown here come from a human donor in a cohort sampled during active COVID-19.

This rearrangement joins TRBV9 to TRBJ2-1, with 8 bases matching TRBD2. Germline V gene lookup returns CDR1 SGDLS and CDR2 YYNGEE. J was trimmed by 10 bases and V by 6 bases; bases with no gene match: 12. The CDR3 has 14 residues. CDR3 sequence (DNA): TGTGCCAGCACCTACTCCGGGGGGGCAGGGGAGCAGTTCTTC. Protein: CASTYSGGAGEQFF.

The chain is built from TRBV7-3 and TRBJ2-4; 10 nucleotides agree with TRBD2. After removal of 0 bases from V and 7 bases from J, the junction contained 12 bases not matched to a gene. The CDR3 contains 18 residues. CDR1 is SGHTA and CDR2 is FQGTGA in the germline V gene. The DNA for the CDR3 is TGTGCCAGCAGCTTAACGTCCGGACTAGCGGAGGGAGGGAACATTCAGTACTTC. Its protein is CASSLTSGLAEGGNIQYF.

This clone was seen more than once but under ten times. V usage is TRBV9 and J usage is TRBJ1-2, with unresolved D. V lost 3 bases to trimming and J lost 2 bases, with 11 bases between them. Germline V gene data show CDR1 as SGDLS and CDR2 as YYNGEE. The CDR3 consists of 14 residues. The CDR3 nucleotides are TGTGCCAGCAGCGGACACTCCTTAAACTATGGCTACACCTTC. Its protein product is CASSGHSLNYGYTF.

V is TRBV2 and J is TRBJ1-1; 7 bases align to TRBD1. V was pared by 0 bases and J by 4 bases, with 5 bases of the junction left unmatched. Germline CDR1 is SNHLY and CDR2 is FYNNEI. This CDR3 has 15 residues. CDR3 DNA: TGTGCCAGCAGTGAAGCATCAGGGGGTAGCACTGAAGCTTTCTTT. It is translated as CASSEASGGSTEAFF. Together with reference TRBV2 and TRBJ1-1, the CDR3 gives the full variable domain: EPEVTQTPSHQVTQMGQEVILRCVPISNHLYFYWYRQILGQKVEFLVSFYNNEISEKSEIFDDQFSVERPDGSNFTLKIRSTKLEDSAMYFCASSEASGGSTEAFFGQGTRLTVV.

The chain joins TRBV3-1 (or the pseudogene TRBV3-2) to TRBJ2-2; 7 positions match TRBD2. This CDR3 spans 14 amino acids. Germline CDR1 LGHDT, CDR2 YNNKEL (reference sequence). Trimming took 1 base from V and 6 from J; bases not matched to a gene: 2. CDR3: CASSQGGGAGELFF. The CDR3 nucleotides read TGTGCCAGCAGCCAAGGGGGAGGGGCCGGGGAGCTGTTTTTT.

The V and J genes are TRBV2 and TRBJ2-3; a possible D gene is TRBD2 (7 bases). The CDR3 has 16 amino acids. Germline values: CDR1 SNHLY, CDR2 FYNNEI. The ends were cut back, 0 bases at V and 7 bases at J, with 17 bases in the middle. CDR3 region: CASSEALRGGGYTQYF. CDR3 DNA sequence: TGTGCCAGCAGTGAAGCGCTTCGAGGGGGGGGATATACGCAGTATTTT.

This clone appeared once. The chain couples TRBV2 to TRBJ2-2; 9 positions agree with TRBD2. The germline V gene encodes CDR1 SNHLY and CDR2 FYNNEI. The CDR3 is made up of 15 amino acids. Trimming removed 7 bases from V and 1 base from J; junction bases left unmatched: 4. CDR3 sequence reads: CASKMTSGNTGELFF. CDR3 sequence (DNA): TGTGCCAGCAAGATGACTAGCGGGAACACCGGGGAGCTGTTTTTT.

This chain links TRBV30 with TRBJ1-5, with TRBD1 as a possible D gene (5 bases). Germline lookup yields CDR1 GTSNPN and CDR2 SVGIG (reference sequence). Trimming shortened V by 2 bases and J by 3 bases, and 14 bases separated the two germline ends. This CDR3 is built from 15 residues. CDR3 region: CAWSPKLQDNQPQHF. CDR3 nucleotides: TGTGCCTGGAGTCCAAAACTACAGGACAATCAGCCCCAGCATTTT.

The CDR3, as DNA: TGTGCCAGCAGCTTCGGACAGCTGTACGAGCAGTACTTC. This gives the protein CASSFGQLYEQYF. The chain carries TRBV5-4 and TRBJ2-7, with a possible D match to TRBD1 (6 bases). This CDR3 has 13 amino acids. Germline V lookup: CDR1 SGHNT, CDR2 YYREEE (reference sequence). V was pared by 2 bases and J by 4 bases, with 10 bases between.

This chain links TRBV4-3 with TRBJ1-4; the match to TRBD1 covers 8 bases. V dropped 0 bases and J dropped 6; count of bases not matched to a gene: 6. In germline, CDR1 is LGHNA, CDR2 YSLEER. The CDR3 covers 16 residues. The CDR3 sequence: CASSQDRGRMDEKLFF. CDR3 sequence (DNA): TGCGCCAGCAGCCAAGACAGGGGGCGTATGGATGAAAAACTGTTTTTT.

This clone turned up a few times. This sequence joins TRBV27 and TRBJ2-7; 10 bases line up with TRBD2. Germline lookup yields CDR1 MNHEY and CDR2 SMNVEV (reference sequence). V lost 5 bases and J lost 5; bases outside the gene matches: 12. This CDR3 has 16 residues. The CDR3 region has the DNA TGTGCCAGCAGTCCCTCCCTAGCGGGGGCTCTGAACGAGCAGTACTTC. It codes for CASSPSLAGALNEQYF.

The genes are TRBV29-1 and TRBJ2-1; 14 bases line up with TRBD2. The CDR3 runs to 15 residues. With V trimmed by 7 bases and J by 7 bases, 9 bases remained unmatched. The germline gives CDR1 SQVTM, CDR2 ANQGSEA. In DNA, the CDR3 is TGCAGCGGATTAACCGGGACTAGCGGGAGAAATGAGCAGTTCTTC. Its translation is CSGLTGTSGRNEQFF.

The chain's CDR3 is CASPVRGQNTGELFF. CDR3 nucleotide sequence: TGTGCCAGCCCGGTTCGCGGCCAGAACACCGGGGAGCTGTTTTTT. V gene TRBV7-2 combines with J gene TRBJ2-2; D is ambiguous. Between the trimmed V and J ends, which lost 8 bases and 1 base, there was a span of 14 bases. There are 15 residues in the CDR3. Germline V gene sequence: CDR1 SGHTA, CDR2 FQGNSA.

CDR3 amino acids: CASSEIGDRGFYGYTF. CDR3 coding DNA: TGTGCCAGCAGTGAAATAGGGGACAGAGGGTTCTATGGCTACACCTTC. The V and J genes are TRBV6-1 and TRBJ1-2; 7 positions agree with TRBD1. Germline CDR1 reads MNHNS; CDR2 reads SASEGT. This CDR3 has 16 amino acids. V lost 2 bases to trimming and J lost 4 bases; unmatched junction nucleotides: 10.

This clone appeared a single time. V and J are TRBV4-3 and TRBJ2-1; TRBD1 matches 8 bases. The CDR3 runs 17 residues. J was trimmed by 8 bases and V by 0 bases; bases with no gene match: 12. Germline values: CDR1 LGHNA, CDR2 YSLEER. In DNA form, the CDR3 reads TGCGCCAGCAGCCAAGATCTAGGGACAGGTCAGGGAGATGAGCAGTTCTTC. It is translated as CASSQDLGTGQGDEQFF.

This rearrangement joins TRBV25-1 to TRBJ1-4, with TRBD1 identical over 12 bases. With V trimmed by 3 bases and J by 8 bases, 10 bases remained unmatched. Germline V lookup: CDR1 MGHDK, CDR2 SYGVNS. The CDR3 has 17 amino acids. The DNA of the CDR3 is TGTGCCAGCAGTGAGCGGGGACAGGGGGCAGGGTGGGAAAAACTGTTTTTT. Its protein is CASSERGQGAGWEKLFF. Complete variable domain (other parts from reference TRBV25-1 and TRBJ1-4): EADIYQTPRYLVIGTGKKITLECSQTMGHDKMYWYQQDPGMELHLIHYSYGVNSTEKGDLSSESTVSRIRTEHFPLTLESARPSHTSQYLCASSERGQGAGWEKLFFGSGTQLSVL.

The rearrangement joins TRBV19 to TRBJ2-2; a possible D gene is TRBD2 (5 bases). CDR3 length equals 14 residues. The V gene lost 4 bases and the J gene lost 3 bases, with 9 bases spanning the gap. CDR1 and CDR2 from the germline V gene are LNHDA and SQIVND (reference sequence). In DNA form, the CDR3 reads TGTGCCAGTAGTAGCCGGCGGGACACCGGGGAGCTGTTTTTT. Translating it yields CASSSRRDTGELFF.

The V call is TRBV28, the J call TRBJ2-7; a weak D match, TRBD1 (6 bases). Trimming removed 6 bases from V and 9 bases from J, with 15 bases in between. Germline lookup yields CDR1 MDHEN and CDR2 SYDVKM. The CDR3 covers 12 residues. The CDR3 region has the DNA TGTGCCAGCAGCAGCCCCCAGGGGAGGCAGTACTTC. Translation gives CASSSPQGRQYF.